The source of this T cell receptor (beta chain) is a study of PD-L1 blockade in urothelial cancer. As for the study in general: Patients arrived having already received 0 to 3 prior chemotherapy regimens. Blood was evaluated 3 weeks (second dose) and 6 weeks after therapy began.

Libraries were prepared by immunoSEQ multiplex PCR; TCRdb keeps only in-frame clonotypes and omits some of them. Found here are more than 90,000 clones, around 86% of them singletons; the top ten hold approximately 2%. The time point was: pretreatment peripheral blood. Patients suffered from locally advanced or metastatic urothelial carcinoma. The CDR3 sequence is 19 residues long. Trimming at V came to 3 bases and at J to 0 bases, leaving 13 bases not matched to a gene. CDR1 and CDR2 from the germline V gene are LNHDA and SQIVND (reference sequence). Sample: PBMCs, taken around atezolizumab (anti-PD-L1) treatment. This sequence joins TRBV19 and TRBJ2-2; 7 bases are shared with TRBD1. The TCR was taken from a man in his sixties with urothelial cancer. Here the CDR3 reads CASSITVLRGNTNTGELFF. The CDR3, as DNA: TGTGCCAGTAGTATTACTGTCCTCAGGGGGAATACGAACACCGGGGAGCTGTTTTTT.